The 8 T cell receptor beta chains in this list originate from one sample, sequenced in a study of blood T cell repertoires in COVID-19. Libraries were prepared by immunoSEQ multiplex PCR; TCRdb keeps only in-frame clonotypes and omits some of them. The table lists some 340,000 clones, 90% of them singletons. Sequences were obtained from PBMCs or T cells enriched from blood (not recorded which). The receptors were gathered from a woman in her thirties who had been exposed to COVID-19.

This chain connects TRBV4-2 to TRBJ1-2; D may be TRBD1 (5 bases). The germline gives CDR1 LGHNA, CDR2 YNFKEQ. The CDR3 extends over 15 amino acids. Between the trimmed V and J ends, which lost 0 bases and 0 bases, there was a span of 8 bases. The CDR3 here is CASSQDRQTNYGYTF. CDR3 coding DNA: TGTGCCAGCAGCCAAGACCGACAGACTAACTATGGCTACACCTTC.

This clone has a single count. The rearrangement links TRBV12-5 to TRBJ2-5; a possible D gene is TRBD1 (6 bases). Deletions cut 3 bases from V and 5 bases from J, with 7 bases between. The CDR3 loop spans 12 amino acids. Germline CDR1 and CDR2: LGHNT and FRNRAP. CDR3 bases: TGTGCTAGTGGTTTAGGGGGTGAGACCCAGTACTTC. Its translation: CASGLGGETQYF.

The chain is built from TRBV25-1 and TRBJ1-5, with 10 bases identical to TRBD1. Germline V gene data show CDR1 as MGHDK and CDR2 as SYGVNS. This CDR3 spans 16 amino acids. Unmatched junction bases numbered 7, after V lost 6 bases and J lost 2 bases. The CDR3 region has the DNA TGTGCCAGCAGGGAAAGTGGGACAGGGGGCAATCAGCCCCAGCATTTT. Protein: CASRESGTGGNQPQHF.

The chain recombines TRBV22-1 with TRBJ1-5; TRBD1 is the table's D call, not checked against the DNA. TRBV22-1 is a pseudogene. The CDR3 runs 16 residues. In DNA, the CDR3 is TGTCCTGGGAGCGTTCCGGGACAGGATTTTTATCAGCCCCAGCATTTT. Its translation is CPGSVPGQDFYQPQHF.

This chain joins TRBV13 and TRBJ2-1; 13 nucleotides agree with TRBD2. Germline lookup yields CDR1 PRHDT and CDR2 FYEKMQ (reference sequence). The CDR3 is 15 residues long. The ends lost 4 bases at V and 7 bases at J; junction bases unmatched: 4. CDR3 nucleotide sequence: TGTGCCAGCAGCTCCGGGACTAGCGGGGTGAATGAGCAGTTCTTC. It specifies CASSSGTSGVNEQFF.

The rearrangement uses TRBV5-4 and TRBJ2-7, with TRBD1 matching over 8 bases. This CDR3 region has 13 residues. Germline V lookup: CDR1 SGHNT, CDR2 YYREEE (reference sequence). V lost 4 bases and J lost 10; bases outside the gene matches: 10. CDR3 sequence reads: CASSPGRQGNQYF. DNA for the CDR3: TGTGCCAGCAGCCCGGGTCGACAGGGGAATCAGTACTTC.

V usage is TRBV9 and J usage is TRBJ2-2; unclear D gene. Between the trimmed V and J ends, which lost 4 bases and 6 bases, there was a span of 7 bases. The CDR3 is made up of 12 amino acids. CDR1 and CDR2 (germline): SGDLS, YYNGEE. The CDR3 sequence is CASSPVSGELFF. CDR3 in DNA: TGTGCCAGCAGCCCCGTTTCCGGGGAGCTGTTTTTT.

The chain employs TRBV4-2 and TRBJ1-2; 8 bases are shared with TRBD1. In germline, CDR1 is LGHNA, CDR2 YNFKEQ. The trim removed 3 bases at V and 8 bases at J, leaving 17 bases unmatched. There are 17 residues in the CDR3. The CDR3 DNA reads TGTGCCAGCAGCCACCTGCTAGGACAGGGAGTTATAGGGGGCTACACCTTC. This codes for CASSHLLGQGVIGGYTF.